Following are 23 T cell receptor beta chains from one sample sequenced in a study of OX40 agonist ivuxolimab in advanced cancers. Clones were read by immunoSEQ multiplex PCR, and TCRdb kept only the in-frame ones, dropping some. The sample holds over 65,000 clones, about four fifths seen once. The source material was CD4+ or CD8+ T cells sorted from blood, sampled in a trial of the OX40 agonist ivuxolimab. The origin of the receptors is an adult with an advanced solid tumor such as melanoma, head and neck, liver or kidney cancer.

The chain is built from TRBV5-5 and TRBJ2-7; D is unresolved. The germline V gene has CDR1 SGHKS and CDR2 YYEKEE (reference sequence). Trimming took 0 bases from V and 1 from J, leaving 11 bases between them. This CDR3 is built from 15 residues. As DNA, the CDR3 is TGTGCCAGCAGCTTGGGACTGAGCCTATCCTACGAGCAGTACTTC. Residues: CASSLGLSLSYEQYF. Filled out from reference TRBV5-5 and TRBJ2-7, the complete variable domain reads DAGVTQSPTHLIKTRGQQVTLRCSPISGHKSVSWYQQVLGQGPQFIFQYYEKEERGRGNFPDRFSARQFPNYSSELNVNALLLGDSALYLCASSLGLSLSYEQYFGPGTRLTVT.

The chain carries TRBV28 and TRBJ2-3, with unresolved D. There are 12 residues in the CDR3. Trimming stripped 5 bases from V and 4 bases from J, with 7 bases between. Per the germline V gene, CDR1 is MDHEN and CDR2 is SYDVKM. CDR3 sequence: CASSPRPDTQYF. CDR3 DNA sequence: TGTGCCAGCAGTCCCCGTCCAGATACGCAGTATTTT.

J is TRBJ2-1 and V is TRBV28; D possibly corresponds to TRBD1 (6 bases). The germline V gene has CDR1 MDHEN and CDR2 SYDVKM. This CDR3 is built from 15 residues. V gave up 1 base and J gave up 7 bases, with 14 bases separating them. The CDR3 coding sequence is TGTGCCAGCAGTTTATACAGGGTGTTGATTAATGAGCAGTTCTTC. Translation gives CASSLYRVLINEQFF.

This sequence joins TRBV6-1 and TRBJ1-2; TRBD1 is a possible D gene (5 bases). The CDR3 length is 13 residues. The ends were cut back, 5 bases at V and 5 bases at J, with 12 bases in the middle. CDR1 and CDR2 from the germline V gene are MNHNS and SASEGT. The DNA of the CDR3 is TGTGCCAGCAGTCTACAGGTGGGGTATGGCTACACCTTC. It translates to CASSLQVGYGYTF.

As DNA, the CDR3 is TGCAGCGTTGCCAAGGACCTAAATGAAAAACTGTTTTTT. Residues: CSVAKDLNEKLFF. V and J are TRBV29-1 and TRBJ1-4, with D hard to call. V shed 4 bases and J shed 5 bases, with 11 bases lying between them. The V gene's germline CDR1 is SQVTM and CDR2 ANQGSEA. The CDR3 extends over 13 amino acids.

This clone was seen a handful of times. The J gene is TRBJ1-2, the V gene TRBV5-1; the D gene is possibly TRBD1 (6 bases). The V and J ends lost 3 bases and 0 bases respectively, with 9 bases between them. Germline assignment: CDR1 SGHRS and CDR2 YFSETQ. This CDR3 is built from 14 residues. CDR3 nucleotide sequence: TGCGCCAGCAGCTATGGACAGCCTAACTATGGCTACACCTTC. It codes for CASSYGQPNYGYTF.

The rearrangement joins TRBV6-1 to TRBJ1-4; D is uncertain. Germline CDR1 reads MNHNS; CDR2 reads SASEGT. The CDR3 sequence is 13 residues long. V lost 6 bases, J lost 0 bases, and 5 bases lay in between. CDR3 loop: CASRTATNEKLFF. The CDR3 DNA reads as TGTGCCAGCAGGACGGCAACTAATGAAAAACTGTTTTTT.

The chain carries TRBV18 and TRBJ2-3; D may match TRBD1 or TRBD2 (6 bases each). Germline values: CDR1 KGHSH, CDR2 LQKENI. This CDR3 region has 13 residues. V shed 1 base and J shed 8 bases, with 10 bases lying between them. Here the CDR3 DNA reads TGTGCCAGCTCACCACACAGGGAGGCTACGCAGTATTTT. Amino acids: CASSPHREATQYF.

This chain joins TRBV27 and TRBJ1-1; TRBD1 might be the D (5 bases). Trimming removed 5 bases from V and 6 bases from J, with 19 bases in between. Germline CDR1 is MNHEY and CDR2 is SMNVEV (reference sequence). The CDR3 loop spans 15 amino acids. The CDR3 sequence is CASSPRGVVPAEAFF. The CDR3 bases are TGTGCCAGCAGTCCTAGAGGGGTGGTTCCCGCTGAAGCTTTCTTT.

The chain has TRBV28 and TRBJ1-5, with 8 bases fitting TRBD1. From germline, CDR1 is MDHEN and CDR2 SYDVKM. The V gene end was trimmed by 6 bases and the J gene end by 0 bases; junction bases not matched to a gene: 10. CDR3 length: 17 amino acids. DNA of the CDR3: TGTGCCAGCAGGCACACCGACAGGGGTTATAGCAATCAGCCCCAGCATTTT. Protein: CASRHTDRGYSNQPQHF.

The chain couples TRBV30 to TRBJ2-1; D is possibly TRBD2 (5 bases). V lost 4 bases to trimming and J lost 0 bases, with 10 bases between them. This CDR3 is built from 14 residues. Germline V CDR1 and CDR2: GTSNPN, SVGIG (reference sequence). The CDR3 DNA sequence: TGTGCCTGGAATGGCGGGTACTCCTACAATGAGCAGTTCTTC. Translation: CAWNGGYSYNEQFF.

V gene TRBV10-1 combines with J gene TRBJ2-5; D gene uncertain. The ends were cut back, 6 bases at V and 6 bases at J, with 11 bases in the middle. This CDR3 has 12 amino acids. Germline-derived CDR1 and CDR2 are WNHNN and SYGVQD (reference sequence). The CDR3 here is CASRPFRQTQYF. CDR3 DNA sequence: TGCGCCAGCAGGCCGTTCCGGCAGACCCAGTACTTC.

Comments on this clone: The sample contains more than one DNA sequence encoding this CDR3. CDR3 sequence (DNA): TGTGCCAGTAGTATTAACAGGAACACTGAAGCTTTCTTT. Translating it yields CASSINRNTEAFF. The rearrangement uses TRBV19 and TRBJ1-1; D not certain. Germline V CDR1 and CDR2: LNHDA, SQIVND (reference sequence). V gave up 3 bases and J gave up 1 base, with 6 bases separating them. CDR3 length equals 13 residues.

The table lists this clone with a few counts. The J gene is TRBJ2-1, the V gene TRBV7-2; 10 bases align to TRBD2. Trimming cost V 5 bases and J 0 bases; bases outside gene matches: 7. This CDR3 spans 17 amino acids. The germline V gene has CDR1 SGHTA and CDR2 FQGNSA. This CDR3 is CASSPRTSGGSYNEQFF. DNA for the CDR3: TGTGCCAGCAGCCCCAGGACTAGCGGAGGCTCCTACAATGAGCAGTTCTTC. The full variable domain, rest sourced from reference TRBV7-2 and TRBJ2-1, is GAGVSQSPSNKVTEKGKDVELRCDPISGHTALYWYRQSLGQGLEFLIYFQGNSAPDKSGLPSDRFSAERTGGSVSTLTIQRTQQEDSAVYLCASSPRTSGGSYNEQFFGPGTRLTVL.

The V and J genes are TRBV29-1 and TRBJ2-1, with D unresolved. CDR3 size: 15 residues. Germline V gene sequence: CDR1 SQVTM, CDR2 ANQGSEA. Trimming shortened V by 8 bases and J by 7 bases, and 24 bases separated the two germline ends. For the CDR3, the DNA is TGCAGCTCCACCGGCCATAGAGGCGGTTCGAATGAGCAGTTCTTC. Protein product: CSSTGHRGGSNEQFF.

The J gene is TRBJ2-1, the V gene TRBV28, with D possibly TRBD2 on 6 matching bases. Deletions cut 6 bases from V and 1 base from J, with 13 bases between. Germline CDR1 is MDHEN and CDR2 is SYDVKM. This CDR3 region has 15 residues. The CDR3 reads CASRPTRMSYNEQFF. The CDR3 DNA sequence: TGTGCCAGCAGGCCGACTAGGATGTCCTACAATGAGCAGTTCTTC.

CDR3 in amino acids: CASSLTTLPTEEAFF. CDR3 nucleotide sequence: TGTGCCAGCAGTCTAACGACCCTCCCGACAGAAGAAGCTTTCTTT. The chain has TRBV6-5 and TRBJ1-1, with D perhaps matching TRBD1 (5 bases). V lost 5 bases and J lost 8, with 21 bases in between. Per germline, CDR1 MNHEY and CDR2 SVGAGI. The CDR3 contains 15 residues.

This chain uses TRBV2 with TRBJ1-4; a possible D gene is TRBD1 (5 bases). V was shortened by 6 bases and J by 8 bases, with 13 bases between the two germline ends. This CDR3 region has 13 residues. CDR1 and CDR2 from the germline V gene are SNHLY and FYNNEI. This chain's CDR3 is CASSRVAGEKLFF. The CDR3 DNA follows: TGTGCCAGCAGCCGGGTGGCAGGGGAAAAACTGTTTTTT.

The V and J genes are TRBV5-1 and TRBJ1-4; a possible D gene is TRBD1 (6 bases). Germline V gene data show CDR1 as SGHRS and CDR2 as YFSETQ. The length of the CDR3 is 14 residues. V dropped 4 bases and J dropped 4 bases, with 11 bases sitting between them. This CDR3 is CASSQGRGNEKLFF. In DNA form, the CDR3 reads TGCGCCAGCAGCCAGGGGCGGGGTAATGAAAAACTGTTTTTT.

The chain joins TRBV5-4 to TRBJ2-5; the D call may be TRBD1 or TRBD2 (6 bases each). This CDR3 is built from 14 residues. V was shortened by 2 bases and J by 5 bases, with 13 bases between the two germline ends. CDR1 is SGHNT, CDR2 YYREEE, per germline (reference sequence). The CDR3 bases are TGTGCCAGCAGCTTCTCTCAGGGGAGGGAGACCCAGTACTTC. Its translation is CASSFSQGRETQYF.

The gene calls are TRBV5-6 and TRBJ2-1; tentatively, D is TRBD2 (5 bases). Trimming removed 3 bases at V and 12 bases at J, with 16 bases between. The germline V gene has CDR1 SGHDT and CDR2 YYEEEE. This CDR3 spans 13 amino acids. CDR3 in DNA: TGTGCCAGCAGCTCCGGTCGCGGGCCTGCGCAGTTCTTC. Translating gives CASSSGRGPAQFF.

The chain employs TRBV5-4 and TRBJ2-3, with TRBD2 identical over 7 bases. Unmatched junction bases numbered 4, after V lost 8 bases and J lost 1 base. This CDR3 comprises 13 residues. The germline V gene has CDR1 SGHNT and CDR2 YYREEE (reference sequence). CDR3 region: CASRGERTDTQYF. CDR3 coding DNA: TGTGCCAGTCGGGGGGAACGCACAGATACGCAGTATTTT.

The chain carries TRBV7-8 and TRBJ1-5; D might be TRBD1 (5 bases). The germline V gene encodes CDR1 SGHVS and CDR2 FQNEAQ. The CDR3 is 13 amino acids. Trimming removed 9 bases at V and 4 bases at J, with 13 bases between. The CDR3 region has the DNA TGTGCCAGTTCAGGGTATGAAAATCAGCCCCAGCATTTT. Its protein product is CASSGYENQPQHF.